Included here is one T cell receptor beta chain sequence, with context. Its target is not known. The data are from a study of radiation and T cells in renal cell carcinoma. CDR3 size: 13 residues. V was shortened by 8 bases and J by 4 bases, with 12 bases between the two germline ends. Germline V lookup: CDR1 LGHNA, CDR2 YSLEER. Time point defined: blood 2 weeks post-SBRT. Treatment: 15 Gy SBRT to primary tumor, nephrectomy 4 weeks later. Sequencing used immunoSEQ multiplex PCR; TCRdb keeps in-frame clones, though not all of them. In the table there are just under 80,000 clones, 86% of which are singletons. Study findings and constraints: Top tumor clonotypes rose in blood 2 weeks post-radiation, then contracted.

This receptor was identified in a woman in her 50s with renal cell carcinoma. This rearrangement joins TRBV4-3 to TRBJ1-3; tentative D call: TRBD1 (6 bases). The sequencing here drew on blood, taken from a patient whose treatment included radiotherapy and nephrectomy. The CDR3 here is CASGGLDGNTIYF. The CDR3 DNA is TGCGCCAGCGGGGGCTTAGACGGAAACACCATATATTTT.